Given below is one T cell receptor beta chain in context. What it recognizes is unknown. The sample belongs to a study of shared clonotypes between healthy human individuals. Study-level points and caveats: The study found roughly 5% of naive CD4 clonotypes shared across several donors.

Germline lookup yields CDR1 SGHVS and CDR2 FNYEAQ. The length of the CDR3 is 14 residues. V lost 5 bases and J 3 bases, leaving 8 bases between the germline ends. Every immunoSEQ plate was one replicate of a subset's evenly spread DNA. Sequencing used immunoSEQ multiplex PCR; TCRdb keeps in-frame clones, though not all of them. The sample has around 2,000,000 clones, less than 95% seen once. Naive CD8 cells lacked CD45RO, underwent positive selection for CCR7 and left out terminally differentiated effector memory CD45RA+ cells. Donors were Caucasian adults residing in Nashville, Tennessee, USA. The sample consisted of naive CD8+ T cells sorted from blood. The chain joins TRBV7-6 to TRBJ2-6, with D perhaps matching TRBD2 (6 bases). The TCR sequence derives from a man younger than 35 in good health. CDR3 residues: CASSRGGGANVLTF. For the CDR3, the DNA is TGTGCCAGCAGCCGGGGAGGTGGGGCCAACGTCCTGACTTTC.